The clone carrying this T cell receptor beta chain was recorded many times. Its antigen remains unidentified. Trimming at V came to 1 base and at J to 5 bases, leaving 5 bases not matched to a gene. The CDR3 covers 14 residues. The germline V gene encodes CDR1 SGHRS and CDR2 YFSETQ. The sample is drawn from a study of blood T cells in healthy people across ages. For the second PCR, which ran for about 7 to 12 cycles, a sample-barcoded 5' primer and a J-beta primer mix were used. The authors tagged each cDNA molecule using a template-switch adaptor with 12 random nucleotides. TCRdb re-called the 5' RACE reads with MiXCR, one entry per CDR3 protein. The sample shows about 680,000 distinct CDR3 sequences, 49% of them seen only once. The sample, 7.5 to 10 milliliters of peripheral blood, was drawn from each donor. General study points: Both higher diversity and more naive CD4+ cells marked long-lived donors when set against aged donors. Considered underestimates were the diversity estimates obtained from one million T cells.

The V call is TRBV5-1, the J call TRBJ2-7, with 8 bases aligning to TRBD2. Specimen: blood. This TCR derives from a woman aged 55-70 years in good health. The DNA for the CDR3 is TGCGCCAGCAGCTTGAGGGCGGGAGGAAACGAGCAGTACTTC. This encodes CASSLRAGGNEQYF.